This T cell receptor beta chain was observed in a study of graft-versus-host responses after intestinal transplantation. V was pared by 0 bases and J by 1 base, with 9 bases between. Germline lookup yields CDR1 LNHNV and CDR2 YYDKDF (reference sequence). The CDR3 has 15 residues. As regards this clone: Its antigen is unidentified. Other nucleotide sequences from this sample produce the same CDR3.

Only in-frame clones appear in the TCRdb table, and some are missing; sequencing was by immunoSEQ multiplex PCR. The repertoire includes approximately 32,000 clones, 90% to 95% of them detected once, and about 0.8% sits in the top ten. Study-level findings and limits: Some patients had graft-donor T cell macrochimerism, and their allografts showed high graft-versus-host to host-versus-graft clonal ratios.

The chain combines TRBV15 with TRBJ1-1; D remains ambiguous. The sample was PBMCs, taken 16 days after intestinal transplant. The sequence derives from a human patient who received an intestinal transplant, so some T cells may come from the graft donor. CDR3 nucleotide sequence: TGTGCCACCAGCAGAGATCTGCGGGAGAACACTGAAGCTTTCTTT. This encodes CATSRDLRENTEAFF.